The 2 T cell receptor beta chains below all came from one sample that was sequenced in a study of T-cell memory formation after mild COVID-19. MiXCR, applied by TCRdb to the 5' RACE reads, yields one record per CDR3 protein. The repertoire holds hundreds of thousands of distinct CDR3 sequences, with around 17% as singletons. The specimen sequenced was PBMCs or a T cell subset sorted from them (not recorded which). The receptor set was obtained from an adult woman who had mild COVID-19 (a few samples of this study predate the infection). Cell type and time point are not known.

This chain uses TRBV7-3 with TRBJ2-1, with D tentatively TRBD2 (6 bases). From germline, CDR1 is SGHTA and CDR2 FQGTGA. Between the trimmed V and J ends, which lost 3 bases and 6 bases, there was a span of 12 bases. The length of the CDR3 is 14 residues. This CDR3 reads CASSFGGKANEQFF. As DNA, the CDR3 is TGTGCCAGCAGCTTTGGCGGGAAGGCCAATGAGCAGTTCTTC.

This clonotype has more than one count but fewer than ten. This chain connects TRBV11-3 to TRBJ2-7; D is unclear. Germline CDR1 is SGHNT and CDR2 is YENEEA. Trimming removed 3 bases from V and 2 bases from J, with 8 bases in between. The CDR3 runs to 13 residues. As DNA, the CDR3 is TGTGCCAGCAGCTTCCGACTGGCCTACGAGCAGTACTTC. Translating it yields CASSFRLAYEQYF.